Included here is one T cell receptor beta chain sequence, with context. Via MiXCR, TCRdb re-called the 5' RACE reads, giving one row per CDR3 protein. The data hold about 43,000 distinct CDR3 sequences, with 22% observed a single time. Treg sorting used a CD4+CD25+CD127-/low gate. This CDR3 is 9 amino acids long. The origin of this receptor is a female donor with breast cancer. The sample was Tregs sorted from a lymph node. V and J are TRBV21-1 and TRBJ2-3. TRBV21-1 is described as a pseudogene. CDR3 coding DNA: TGTGCCAGCAGAAAGGACTGGTATTTT. The encoded protein is CASRKDWYF.